The 23 T cell receptor beta chains below were found in one sample sequenced in a study of T cell responses to AZD1222 COVID-19 vaccine. TCRdb's copy holds only in-frame clones and misses some; the assay was immunoSEQ multiplex PCR. The table has under 120,000 clones, roughly 90% seen once; the top ten hold 1% to 1.5%. The sample in question was peripheral blood, obtained on day 0 of AZD1222 vaccination. The receptors shown here come from an adult in good health.

The chain employs TRBV19 and TRBJ1-4; no clear D. V gave up 1 base and J gave up 7 bases, with 4 bases separating them. This CDR3 has 12 residues. Germline V gives CDR1 LNHDA, CDR2 SQIVND (reference sequence). The CDR3 DNA reads as TGTGCCAGTAGTATAGGTGGTGAAAAACTGTTTTTT. Its translation is CASSIGGEKLFF.

V is TRBV9 and J is TRBJ2-3, with 10 positions matching TRBD2. The V and J ends lost 4 bases and 5 bases, in that order; junction bases with no gene match: 13. From germline, CDR1 is SGDLS and CDR2 YYNGEE. The CDR3 extends over 17 amino acids. CDR3 region: CASSLPSAGGPVDTQYF. CDR3 in DNA: TGTGCCAGCAGCCTACCCTCAGCGGGGGGGCCCGTAGATACGCAGTATTTT.

V gene TRBV5-1 combines with J gene TRBJ1-2; maybe TRBD1 (6 bases). CDR3 size: 15 residues. Germline-derived CDR1 and CDR2 are SGHRS and YFSETQ. Deletions cut 2 bases from V and 6 bases from J, with 17 bases between. The CDR3 sequence is CASSFPRGDGDGYTF. In nucleotides, the CDR3 is TGCGCCAGCAGCTTCCCCAGGGGTGACGGGGATGGCTACACCTTC.

The J gene is TRBJ1-1, the V gene TRBV15; no clear D gene. CDR1 is LNHNV and CDR2 is YYDKDF in the germline V gene (reference sequence). The ends were cut back, 0 bases at V and 5 bases at J, with 10 bases in the middle. The CDR3 is 14 residues long. The CDR3 spells CATSREAGRTEAFF. CDR3 nucleotides: TGTGCCACCAGCAGAGAGGCAGGAAGGACTGAAGCTTTCTTT.

The V call is TRBV3-1 (or the pseudogene TRBV3-2), the J call TRBJ2-5; D not resolved. The V end was cut by 2 bases, the J end by 1 base, with 17 bases between. There are 17 residues in the CDR3. In germline, CDR1 is LGHDT, CDR2 YNNKEL (reference sequence). The CDR3 DNA reads TGTGCCAGCAGCCAATCATGGCAGGAAGATGCCCAAGAGACCCAGTACTTC. This translates into CASSQSWQEDAQETQYF.

This clone appeared once. CDR3 in DNA: TGTGCCAGCTCGCGTGGGTTTAATAATGAAAAACTGTTTTTT. Protein: CASSRGFNNEKLFF. The rearrangement links TRBV6-5 to TRBJ1-4; D is uncertain. V was clipped by 8 bases and J by 4 bases, with 14 bases between them. The CDR3 is 14 amino acids. Germline V gives CDR1 MNHEY, CDR2 SVGAGI.

The CDR3 coding sequence is TGTGCCATCAGTGAAGGGGGCGCCACTAATGAAAAACTGTTTTTT. Translated, it gives CAISEGGATNEKLFF. The chain links TRBV10-3 to TRBJ1-4, with 7 bases matching TRBD1. The CDR3 totals 15 residues. V shed 3 bases, J shed 2 bases, and the junction held 3 bases outside the gene matches. Germline V gene lookup returns CDR1 ENHRY and CDR2 SYGVKD.

The chain combines TRBV4-2 with TRBJ1-2; D might be TRBD1 (5 bases). CDR3 size: 16 residues. Germline V gene sequence: CDR1 LGHNA, CDR2 YNFKEQ. The ends were cut back, 0 bases at V and 5 bases at J, with 16 bases in the middle. In nucleotides, the CDR3 is TGTGCCAGCAGCCAAGAAGAGGCAGGGACTTGGTATGGCTACACCTTC. It specifies CASSQEEAGTWYGYTF.

The chain joins TRBV3-1 (or the pseudogene TRBV3-2) to TRBJ1-1; D unresolved. V was trimmed by 0 bases and J by 1 base, leaving 12 bases between them. Germline loops: CDR1 LGHDT, CDR2 YNNKEL (reference sequence). The CDR3 spans 16 residues. CDR3 DNA: TGTGCCAGCAGCCAAGATGCGCGAGTCTGGAACACTGAAGCTTTCTTT. It codes for CASSQDARVWNTEAFF.

The V and J genes are TRBV12-5 and TRBJ2-1, with D unclear. V gave up 7 bases and J gave up 4 bases, with 5 bases separating them. The CDR3 loop spans 11 amino acids. CDR1 is LGHNT, CDR2 FRNRAP, per germline. This CDR3 is CASALYNEQFF. For the CDR3, the DNA is TGTGCTAGTGCCCTTTACAATGAGCAGTTCTTC.

The chain carries TRBV4-3 and TRBJ2-1; 7 bases are a match to TRBD2. The CDR3 runs 16 residues. Germline trimming cut 3 bases from V and 5 bases from J; bases unmatched to any gene: 10. The germline gives CDR1 LGHNA, CDR2 YSLEER. CDR3 coding DNA: TGCGCCAGCAGCCAGGCGCTATCTAGCGGTGACAATGAGCAGTTCTTC. This sequence encodes CASSQALSSGDNEQFF.

V and J are TRBV3-1 (or the pseudogene TRBV3-2) and TRBJ1-2; D is unresolved. The V gene lost 4 bases and the J gene lost 4 bases, with 13 bases spanning the gap. Germline V CDR1 and CDR2: LGHDT, YNNKEL (reference sequence). CDR3 length equals 14 residues. The CDR3 coding sequence is TGTGCCAGCAGCCGGCTGGGAGGCTCCTATGGCTACACCTTC. Encoded protein: CASSRLGGSYGYTF.

The rearrangement links TRBV19 to TRBJ2-1; 12 bases align to TRBD2. Germline V CDR1 and CDR2: LNHDA, SQIVND (reference sequence). The V gene end was trimmed by 7 bases and the J gene end by 7 bases; junction bases not matched to a gene: 11. There are 16 residues in the CDR3. The CDR3 here is CASTLLAGGKLNEQFF. Written as DNA, the CDR3 is TGTGCCAGTACCTTACTAGCGGGAGGAAAACTTAATGAGCAGTTCTTC. The complete variable domain, with remaining parts taken from reference TRBV19 and TRBJ2-1, reads DGGITQSPKYLFRKEGQNVTLSCEQNLNHDAMYWYRQDPGQGLRLIYYSQIVNDFQKGDIAEGYSVSREKKESFPLTVTSAQKNPTAFYLCASTLLAGGKLNEQFFGPGTRLTVL.

The chain carries TRBV9 and TRBJ2-1; the D gene is possibly TRBD2 (6 bases). The CDR3 sequence is 15 residues long. Germline CDR1 is SGDLS and CDR2 is YYNGEE. The germline V and J ends were trimmed by 6 bases and 2 bases, with 15 bases remaining between them. The CDR3 reads CASTPGSGTYNEQFF. The CDR3, as DNA: TGTGCCAGCACCCCCGGTAGCGGAACCTACAATGAGCAGTTCTTC.

The genes are TRBV13 and TRBJ2-1; maybe TRBD1 (6 bases). Germline V gives CDR1 PRHDT, CDR2 FYEKMQ (reference sequence). The length of the CDR3 is 17 residues. The germline V and J ends were trimmed by 1 base and 5 bases, with 18 bases remaining between them. CDR3 loop: CASSLVWGQGIHNEQFF. The CDR3 DNA sequence: TGTGCCAGCAGCTTAGTCTGGGGGCAGGGTATACACAATGAGCAGTTCTTC.

The rearrangement links TRBV9 to TRBJ1-2; D ambiguous. CDR3 size: 15 residues. Germline lookup yields CDR1 SGDLS and CDR2 YYNGEE. V was cut by 3 bases and J by 1 base, with 13 bases left in between. Here the CDR3 DNA reads TGTGCCAGCAGCGCCTTTCAACTCTTTAACTATGGCTACACCTTC. Its protein product is CASSAFQLFNYGYTF.

V is TRBV5-6 and J is TRBJ2-7; D is unclear. The V gene's germline CDR1 is SGHDT and CDR2 YYEEEE. V lost 0 bases to trimming and J lost 7 bases, with 8 bases between them. The CDR3 is made up of 12 amino acids. The CDR3 DNA is TGTGCCAGCAGCTTGGGCCCCGGAGAGCAGTACTTC. Protein: CASSLGPGEQYF. The full variable domain, with the rest looked up from reference TRBV5-6 and TRBJ2-7, is DAGVTQSPTHLIKTRGQQVTLRCSPKSGHDTVSWYQQALGQGPQFIFQYYEEEERQRGNFPDRFSGHQFPNYSSELNVNALLLGDSALYLCASSLGPGEQYFGPGTRLTVT.

The rearrangement joins TRBV7-8 to TRBJ2-1; 11 nucleotides align to TRBD2. J gave up 10 bases and V 5 bases, and 7 bases lay outside the gene matches. This CDR3 is 14 amino acids long. Germline lookup yields CDR1 SGHVS and CDR2 FQNEAQ. The CDR3 nucleotides are TGTGCCAGCAGCACAAGACTAGCGGGAAAGGAGCAGTTCTTC. It yields the protein CASSTRLAGKEQFF.

The J gene is TRBJ2-5, the V gene TRBV2, with D perhaps given as TRBD1 or TRBD2 (5 bases each). The CDR3 extends over 16 amino acids. Trimming removed 5 bases at V and 7 bases at J, with 23 bases between. CDR1 SNHLY and CDR2 FYNNEI come from the germline V gene. The DNA of the CDR3 is TGTGCCAGCAGTCTTACCTCCGGGACCTACGAAGGGACCCAGTACTTC. Its protein is CASSLTSGTYEGTQYF.

The chain links TRBV6-2 or TRBV6-3 to TRBJ2-1; D could derive from TRBD1 or TRBD2 (6 bases each). The ends were cut back, 6 bases at V and 12 bases at J, with 27 bases in the middle. CDR1 is MNHEY, CDR2 SVGEGT, per germline. CDR3 length: 16 residues. The CDR3 DNA reads TGTGCCAGCAGCTTCGTTAAGGGGGGCCCAATTACGATGCAGTTCTTC. This translates into CASSFVKGGPITMQFF.

The rearrangement uses TRBV5-6 and TRBJ1-6; 8 positions match TRBD1. Germline V gene data show CDR1 as SGHDT and CDR2 as YYEEEE. The ends lost 5 bases at V and 16 bases at J; junction bases unmatched: 8. This CDR3 contains 12 residues. This CDR3 is CASSSTGASLHF. CDR3 nucleotide sequence: TGTGCCAGCAGTTCGACAGGGGCCTCTCTCCACTTT.

The chain recombines TRBV24-1 with TRBJ2-1, with a possible D match to TRBD1 (5 bases). Germline values: CDR1 KGHDR, CDR2 SFDVKD. V lost 5 bases and J 7 bases, leaving 14 bases between the germline ends. The length of the CDR3 is 14 residues. CDR3 sequence reads: CATSGWRRANEQFF. CDR3 DNA: TGTGCCACCAGTGGCTGGCGCAGGGCAAATGAGCAGTTCTTC.

J is TRBJ1-5 and V is TRBV27; D gene uncertain. There are 15 residues in the CDR3. Germline CDR1 reads MNHEY; CDR2 reads SMNVEV (reference sequence). V was cut by 2 bases and J by 2 bases, with 10 bases left in between. The CDR3 DNA follows: TGTGCCAGCAGTTTAACCGGGCGGCGCAATCAGCCCCAGCATTTT. It encodes CASSLTGRRNQPQHF.